These 28 T cell receptor beta chains share one sample of origin, sequenced in a study of beta chain features in type 1 diabetes. cDNA synthesis used the whole RNA isolate, giving expressed TCRB sequences. The table came from immunoSEQ multiplex PCR; TCRdb's copy has only in-frame clones and leaves some out. The profile covers 450,000 to 600,000 clones, with approximately 30% appearing a single time and 0.05% to 0.065% taken by the ten largest. Sequencing was done on a sample of naive CD4+ T cells from blood. The receptors were gathered from a man aged 18 to 30 in good health.

This clone came up once. The gene calls are TRBV6-5 and TRBJ2-3; D remains ambiguous. The germline gives CDR1 MNHEY, CDR2 SVGAGI. V lost 6 bases and J lost 6, with 13 bases in between. This CDR3 has 13 residues. Here the CDR3 reads CASSRSHKDTQYF. The CDR3 region has the DNA TGTGCCAGCAGCCGAAGCCACAAGGATACGCAGTATTTT.

The chain recombines TRBV6-1 with TRBJ2-2; D tentatively fits TRBD1 or TRBD2 (6 bases each). Trimming took 0 bases from V and 0 from J, leaving 11 bases between them. This CDR3 is 17 amino acids long. From germline, CDR1 is MNHNS and CDR2 SASEGT. CDR3 DNA: TGTGCCAGCAGTGAAGCGGGGGGCCTAGCGAACACCGGGGAGCTGTTTTTT. It translates to CASSEAGGLANTGELFF.

This clone was observed a handful of times. This chain links TRBV18 with TRBJ2-1; D may be TRBD2 (6 bases). Germline V gene data show CDR1 as KGHSH and CDR2 as LQKENI. This CDR3 contains 16 residues. V gave up 2 bases and J gave up 5 bases, with 16 bases separating them. The CDR3 coding sequence is TGTGCCAGCTCACCATGGGGTAGCGAGCGGGACAATGAGCAGTTCTTC. Protein: CASSPWGSERDNEQFF.

The rearrangement joins TRBV5-1 to TRBJ2-1, with 10 bases matching TRBD2. CDR1 SGHRS and CDR2 YFSETQ come from the germline V gene. This CDR3 is built from 14 residues. Germline trimming cut 3 bases from V and 9 bases from J; bases unmatched to any gene: 6. The CDR3 here is CASSSQLAGVEQFF. The CDR3 nucleotides are TGCGCCAGCAGCTCCCAGCTAGCGGGAGTTGAGCAGTTCTTC.

This clone was seen only a few times. CDR3 sequence reads: CASSLPKEGGYEQYF. In DNA form, the CDR3 reads TGTGCCAGCAGCCTCCCCAAGGAGGGGGGCTACGAGCAGTACTTC. The chain couples TRBV7-2 to TRBJ2-7; D could derive from TRBD1 or TRBD2 (6 bases each). Germline values: CDR1 SGHTA, CDR2 FQGNSA. Between the trimmed V and J ends, which lost 5 bases and 3 bases, there was a span of 17 bases. The CDR3 runs 15 residues.

This clone was counted a few times. The chain employs TRBV4-2 and TRBJ2-7; 8 nucleotides match TRBD2. The CDR3 has 15 residues. Germline V CDR1 and CDR2: LGHNA, YNFKEQ. J lost 5 bases, V lost 1 base, and 7 bases had no gene match. CDR3 coding DNA: TGTGCCAGCAGCCAAGGCGGAGCGGGAGATCACGAGCAGTACTTC. This translates into CASSQGGAGDHEQYF.

The rearrangement links TRBV28 to TRBJ2-1, with 9 bases aligning to TRBD1. Germline CDR1 MDHEN, CDR2 SYDVKM. The J segment lost 3 bases and the V segment lost 3 bases, leaving 9 bases of the junction unmatched. The CDR3 runs 17 residues. CDR3 in amino acids: CASSFGPDRGGYNEQFF. CDR3 nucleotide sequence: TGTGCCAGCAGTTTCGGGCCGGACAGGGGAGGCTACAATGAGCAGTTCTTC.

The rearrangement joins TRBV30 to TRBJ1-1; D ambiguous. The CDR3 is made up of 15 amino acids. Germline V gene lookup returns CDR1 GTSNPN and CDR2 SVGIG (reference sequence). The V end was cut by 2 bases, the J end by 1 base, with 14 bases between. The CDR3 spells CAWSSLERTNTEAFF. The CDR3 coding sequence is TGTGCCTGGAGTAGCCTCGAGAGAACGAACACTGAAGCTTTCTTT.

The chain is built from TRBV29-1 and TRBJ1-2, with 8 bases that match TRBD1. With V trimmed by 5 bases and J by 4 bases, 3 bases remained unmatched. From germline, CDR1 is SQVTM and CDR2 ANQGSEA. This CDR3 contains 12 residues. CDR3 sequence reads: CSVWDRIYGYTF. The CDR3 DNA reads as TGCAGCGTTTGGGACAGGATCTATGGCTACACCTTC.

The CDR3: CASSPHMGVTDTQYF. The CDR3 DNA reads as TGTGCCAGCAGCCCTCATATGGGAGTCACAGATACGCAGTATTTT. The chain carries TRBV9 and TRBJ2-3; perhaps TRBD2 as D (5 bases). The CDR3 has 15 amino acids. CDR1 and CDR2 from the germline V gene are SGDLS and YYNGEE. V was pared by 4 bases and J by 2 bases, with 14 bases between. The full variable domain, with the rest looked up from reference TRBV9 and TRBJ2-3, is DSGVTQTPKHLITATGQRVTLRCSPRSGDLSVYWYQQSLDQGLQFLIQYYNGEERAKGNILERFSAQQFPDLHSELNLSSLELGDSALYFCASSPHMGVTDTQYFGPGTRLTVL.

This clone has just a few counts. The chain links TRBV29-1 to TRBJ2-4, with 7 bases matching TRBD2. Unmatched junction bases numbered 6, after V lost 5 bases and J lost 2 bases. Germline lookup yields CDR1 SQVTM and CDR2 ANQGSEA. The CDR3 consists of 14 residues. In nucleotides, the CDR3 is TGCAGCGTTCGGGCGGGAGTAACCAAAAACATTCAGTACTTC. Protein: CSVRAGVTKNIQYF.

In this sample, this clone turned up a few times. V gene TRBV4-1 combines with J gene TRBJ2-7; a weak D match, TRBD1 (5 bases). Germline V gives CDR1 MGHRA, CDR2 YSYEKL. CDR3 length equals 18 residues. Trimming took off 0 bases at V and 1 base at J, with 19 bases between the two ends. CDR3 amino acids: CASSQDAARRVQSYEQYF. CDR3 sequence (DNA): TGCGCCAGCAGCCAAGACGCCGCCCGCAGGGTTCAATCCTACGAGCAGTACTTC.

This clone has more than one count but fewer than ten. The V gene is TRBV5-1, the J gene TRBJ2-3; tentatively, D is TRBD2 (6 bases). V was shortened by 3 bases and J by 0 bases, with 11 bases between the two germline ends. This CDR3 has 15 amino acids. CDR1 and CDR2 from the germline V gene are SGHRS and YFSETQ. This chain's CDR3 is CASSWAGTSTDTQYF. The CDR3 nucleotides are TGCGCCAGCAGCTGGGCGGGGACCAGCACAGATACGCAGTATTTT.

The sample holds a few counts of this clone. The chain combines TRBV5-1 with TRBJ1-1; possibly TRBD1 for D (6 bases). The CDR3 length is 13 residues. Trimming shortened V by 6 bases and J by 1 base, and 10 bases separated the two germline ends. The V gene's germline CDR1 is SGHRS and CDR2 YFSETQ. CDR3 DNA sequence: TGCGCCAGCATGGAGACAGGGAACACTGAAGCTTTCTTT. The encoded protein is CASMETGNTEAFF.

This clone was counted only a few times. The sample carries other DNA sequences with the same CDR3. This chain joins TRBV11-2 and TRBJ2-3; D gene ambiguous. Trimming removed 1 base from V and 5 bases from J, with 1 base in between. This CDR3 spans 11 amino acids. In germline, CDR1 is SGHAT, CDR2 FQNNGV. CDR3 amino acids: CASSLVDTQYF. The CDR3 DNA reads TGTGCCAGCAGCTTAGTAGATACGCAGTATTTT.

The chain carries TRBV4-3 and TRBJ2-1, with 9 bases matching TRBD2. Germline-derived CDR1 and CDR2 are LGHNA and YSLEER. Trimming took 4 bases from V and 6 from J; bases not matched to a gene: 7. CDR3 length equals 15 residues. The DNA of the CDR3 is TGCGCCAGCAGCCCCGTTAGCGGGAGCCCCAATGAGCAGTTCTTC. This translates into CASSPVSGSPNEQFF.

V and J are TRBV2 and TRBJ2-3; TRBD2 matches at 11 bases. Germline V CDR1 and CDR2: SNHLY, FYNNEI. The trim removed 6 bases at V and 5 bases at J, leaving 22 bases unmatched. The CDR3 sequence is 20 residues long. The CDR3 DNA reads TGTGCCAGCAGGGCACGACATCTAGCGGGAGGAATCGTCAAGCAAGATACGCAGTATTTT. Its translation is CASRARHLAGGIVKQDTQYF.

V is TRBV28 and J is TRBJ2-1, with D maybe TRBD2 (6 bases). V lost 5 bases and J 8 bases, leaving 28 bases between the germline ends. The germline gives CDR1 MDHEN, CDR2 SYDVKM. This CDR3 is 18 amino acids long. The CDR3 is CASSPRPLAALPRDEQFF. The CDR3 bases are TGTGCCAGCAGTCCACGTCCTTTAGCGGCCCTTCCACGGGATGAGCAGTTCTTC.

The chain recombines TRBV9 with TRBJ2-7, with TRBD1 matching over 12 bases. Germline values: CDR1 SGDLS, CDR2 YYNGEE. The V gene end was trimmed by 3 bases and the J gene end by 6 bases; junction bases not matched to a gene: 13. The CDR3 contains 17 residues. CDR3 sequence: CASSGPWGQGALAEQYF. For the CDR3, the DNA is TGTGCCAGCAGCGGACCATGGGGACAGGGGGCGTTAGCCGAGCAGTACTTC.

This clone appeared a few times. V and J are TRBV2 and TRBJ2-4; 7 positions agree with TRBD1. With 4 bases clipped from V and 8 bases from J, the junction kept 2 bases outside the gene matches. CDR1 is SNHLY, CDR2 FYNNEI, per germline. The CDR3 sequence is 12 residues long. CDR3 bases: TGTGCCAGCAGTGGACAGGGACACATTCAGTACTTC. It specifies CASSGQGHIQYF.

The V gene is TRBV2, the J gene TRBJ2-1; D might be TRBD1 (5 bases). Trimming took off 4 bases at V and 3 bases at J, with 10 bases between the two ends. This CDR3 comprises 14 residues. Germline CDR1 and CDR2: SNHLY and FYNNEI. The CDR3 reads CASSAQGGYNEQFF. The CDR3 coding sequence is TGTGCCAGCAGTGCCCAGGGCGGCTACAATGAGCAGTTCTTC. The full variable domain, its missing parts supplied by reference TRBV2 and TRBJ2-1, is EPEVTQTPSHQVTQMGQEVILRCVPISNHLYFYWYRQILGQKVEFLVSFYNNEISEKSEIFDDQFSVERPDGSNFTLKIRSTKLEDSAMYFCASSAQGGYNEQFFGPGTRLTVL.

The chain is built from TRBV19 and TRBJ2-3, with D unclear. CDR3 size: 12 residues. V lost 7 bases to trimming and J lost 1 base, with 6 bases between them. Per the germline V gene, CDR1 is LNHDA and CDR2 is SQIVND (reference sequence). The CDR3 sequence: CASIGGTDTQYF. The CDR3 nucleotides read TGTGCCAGTATAGGAGGCACAGATACGCAGTATTTT. The variable domain in full, completed from reference TRBV19 and TRBJ2-3, reads DGGITQSPKYLFRKEGQNVTLSCEQNLNHDAMYWYRQDPGQGLRLIYYSQIVNDFQKGDIAEGYSVSREKKESFPLTVTSAQKNPTAFYLCASIGGTDTQYFGPGTRLTVL.

This clone was seen a few times. The chain couples TRBV28 to TRBJ2-1; 9 bases match TRBD2. Germline trimming cut 4 bases from V and 7 bases from J; bases unmatched to any gene: 11. In germline, CDR1 is MDHEN, CDR2 SYDVKM. The CDR3 sequence is 16 residues long. The CDR3 is CASSSPGAGGWNEQFF. Here the CDR3 DNA reads TGTGCCAGCAGTTCGCCCGGGGCGGGAGGGTGGAATGAGCAGTTCTTC.

V usage is TRBV6-6 and J usage is TRBJ2-5; D is perhaps TRBD1 or TRBD2 (6 bases each). Germline V gene data show CDR1 as MNHNY and CDR2 as SVGAGI (reference sequence). The CDR3 spans 14 residues. Between the trimmed V and J ends, which lost 6 bases and 4 bases, there was a span of 15 bases. Written as DNA, the CDR3 is TGTGCCAGCAGGACCCCGGGGGCGCGAGAGACCCAGTACTTC. Translating it yields CASRTPGARETQYF.

The chain joins TRBV7-9 to TRBJ2-3, with TRBD2 identical over 9 bases. Trimming at V came to 2 bases and at J to 2 bases, leaving 2 bases not matched to a gene. The CDR3 has 15 amino acids. CDR1 and CDR2 (germline): SEHNR, FQNEAQ (reference sequence). CDR3 bases: TGTGCCAGCAGCTTATCTAGCGGGAACACAGATACGCAGTATTTT. Translating it yields CASSLSSGNTDTQYF.

The V call is TRBV6-6, the J call TRBJ1-5; unclear D gene. This CDR3 region has 13 residues. Trimming removed 0 bases at V and 5 bases at J, with 5 bases between. CDR1 is MNHNY and CDR2 is SVGAGI in the germline V gene (reference sequence). The CDR3 here is CASSYSSDQPQHF. The CDR3 region has the DNA TGTGCCAGCAGTTACTCGAGCGATCAGCCCCAGCATTTT.

The chain combines TRBV9 with TRBJ1-1; tentatively, D is TRBD1 (6 bases). The CDR3 spans 14 residues. Trimming left V 2 bases short and J 4 bases short, with 12 bases between. Germline V gene sequence: CDR1 SGDLS, CDR2 YYNGEE. The CDR3 DNA reads as TGTGCCAGCAGCGTGGGGATAGGGGGCACTGAAGCTTTCTTT. Translating it yields CASSVGIGGTEAFF.

The V gene is TRBV30, the J gene TRBJ2-1, with TRBD2 matching 8 bases. The CDR3 consists of 15 residues. V lost 1 base to trimming and J lost 8 bases; unmatched junction nucleotides: 10. Germline values: CDR1 GTSNPN, CDR2 SVGIG (reference sequence). The CDR3 DNA follows: TGTGCCTGGAGTGAAGGGACTAGAAGTGGCCATGAGCAGTTCTTC. Residues: CAWSEGTRSGHEQFF.